This TCR beta chain was captured in a study of T cell changes during pregnancy in multiple sclerosis. Germline V gene data show CDR1 as SNHLY and CDR2 as FYNNEI. This CDR3 has 16 amino acids. The germline V and J ends were trimmed by 5 bases and 0 bases, with 14 bases remaining between them. Using immunoSEQ multiplex PCR, the repertoire was profiled, and TCRdb retains in-frame clones only, with some absent. Of tens of thousands of clones listed, 93% are singletons. The chain is built from TRBV2 and TRBJ1-5; weak D call: TRBD1 (5 bases). The clonotype comes from a female donor with multiple sclerosis, enrolled in a pregnancy study. Sequenced here: peripheral blood, sampled after pregnancy. As DNA, the CDR3 is TGTGCCAGCAGTCGTACAGGCCGGTCTAGCAATCAGCCCCAGCATTTT. Amino acids: CASSRTGRSSNQPQHF.